The 32 T cell receptor beta chains below were found in one sample sequenced in a study of T-cell memory formation after mild COVID-19. TCRdb re-derived calls from the 5' RACE reads in MiXCR, one entry per CDR3 protein. In the table there are roughly 340,000 distinct CDR3 sequences, 20% to 25% of which are singletons. The sample was PBMCs or a T cell subset sorted from them (not recorded which). The receptors come from a man aged 18 to 29 who had mild COVID-19 (a few samples of this study predate the infection). Cell type and time point are not known.

The chain joins TRBV20-1 to TRBJ2-3; unclear D gene. The CDR3 consists of 15 residues. Germline V lookup: CDR1 DFQATT, CDR2 SNEGSKA (reference sequence). Trimming removed 0 bases at V and 1 base at J, with 11 bases between. The CDR3, as DNA: TGCAGTGCTAGAGATGAGGCTGGCCGCACAGATACGCAGTATTTT. Translated: CSARDEAGRTDTQYF.

For the CDR3, the DNA is TGCGCCAGCAGCTCCCAGGCAGGGGGCCTGACAGATACGCAGTATTTT. Encoded protein: CASSSQAGGLTDTQYF. V usage is TRBV5-1 and J usage is TRBJ2-3; 8 nucleotides match TRBD1. V was clipped by 3 bases and J by 3 bases; unmatched bases: 9. CDR1 is SGHRS and CDR2 is YFSETQ in the germline V gene. This CDR3 has 16 amino acids.

This clonotype has more than one count but fewer than ten. The rearrangement uses TRBV7-3 and TRBJ2-5; D gene ambiguous. The CDR3 sequence is 13 residues long. V was trimmed by 5 bases and J by 7 bases, leaving 14 bases between them. CDR1 and CDR2 from the germline V gene are SGHTA and FQGTGA. CDR3 DNA sequence: TGTGCCAGCAGCCTAAATCCCCTGGGGACCCAGTACTTC. This translates into CASSLNPLGTQYF.

This clonotype has only a few counts. The CDR3 region is CASSQYRASQETQYF. CDR3 DNA: TGTGCCAGCAGCCAGTACAGGGCGTCCCAAGAGACCCAGTACTTC. The rearrangement joins TRBV7-2 to TRBJ2-5, with TRBD1 as a possible D gene (6 bases). Germline V CDR1 and CDR2: SGHTA, FQGNSA. Trimming took off 5 bases at V and 1 base at J, with 14 bases between the two ends. The CDR3 length is 15 residues.

This clonotype was detected ten times or more. This chain links TRBV11-2 with TRBJ1-1, with D perhaps matching TRBD1 (5 bases). CDR3 length equals 13 residues. V was shortened by 6 bases and J by 3 bases, with 11 bases between the two germline ends. In germline, CDR1 is SGHAT, CDR2 FQNNGV. The CDR3 bases are TGTGCCAGCAGTTTCAGGGTGGACACTGAAGCTTTCTTT. This encodes CASSFRVDTEAFF.

The chain joins TRBV2 to TRBJ2-5; D is unresolved. The germline V gene has CDR1 SNHLY and CDR2 FYNNEI. The CDR3 length is 11 residues. Trimming shortened V by 10 bases and J by 3 bases, and 9 bases separated the two germline ends. CDR3 coding DNA: TGTGCCATCCAGCAGAAAGAGACCCAGTACTTC. Its translation is CAIQQKETQYF.

A few counts support this clonotype. V and J are TRBV25-1 and TRBJ2-7; tentatively, D is TRBD1 or TRBD2 (5 bases each). The CDR3 sequence is 13 residues long. Per the germline V gene, CDR1 is MGHDK and CDR2 is SYGVNS. Trimming took off 7 bases at V and 4 bases at J, with 14 bases between the two ends. DNA for the CDR3: TGTGCCAGCACGGGGACGGACAATTACGAGCAGTACGTC. It encodes CASTGTDNYEQYV.

This clonotype appeared many times. The chain carries TRBV7-9 and TRBJ2-5, with D unclear. CDR3 length: 13 residues. Trimming removed 1 base from V and 5 bases from J, with 8 bases in between. The germline V gene encodes CDR1 SEHNR and CDR2 FQNEAQ (reference sequence). The CDR3 spells CASSLEGRETQYF. Written as DNA, the CDR3 is TGTGCCAGCAGCTTAGAGGGCAGGGAGACCCAGTACTTC.

The chain carries TRBV5-6 and TRBJ1-1; D perhaps matches TRBD1 (5 bases). This CDR3 is built from 12 residues. V gave up 1 base and J gave up 10 bases, with 11 bases separating them. Germline loops: CDR1 SGHDT, CDR2 YYEEEE. Written as DNA, the CDR3 is TGTGCCAGCAGCTTGTGGGACGCGGGAGCTTTCTTT. Encoded protein: CASSLWDAGAFF.

Only a few counts were recorded for this clonotype. The chain recombines TRBV7-9 with TRBJ2-7; 7 bases agree with TRBD1. The CDR3 is 17 residues long. Germline CDR1 is SEHNR and CDR2 is FQNEAQ (reference sequence). V shed 5 bases and J 0 bases; nucleotides not matched to a gene: 13. CDR3: CASSPPRSQGNSYEQYF. The CDR3 DNA reads as TGTGCCAGCAGCCCGCCCCGGTCACAGGGGAACTCCTACGAGCAGTACTTC.

This clonotype was observed a few times. The chain has TRBV7-9 and TRBJ2-2; 7 bases are a match to TRBD1. The length of the CDR3 is 15 residues. Per germline, CDR1 SEHNR and CDR2 FQNEAQ (reference sequence). After removal of 4 bases from V and 8 bases from J, the junction contained 10 bases not matched to a gene. CDR3 bases: TGTGCCAGCAGCTCACCGGGACAGAGAACGGGGGAGCTGTTTTTT. Translated: CASSSPGQRTGELFF.

This clonotype was found many times. The CDR3 region is CASSLEQNTEAFF. In DNA, the CDR3 is TGCGCCAGCAGCTTGGAACAGAACACTGAAGCTTTCTTT. This chain uses TRBV5-1 with TRBJ1-1; D unclear. The V and J ends lost 0 bases and 1 base respectively, with 4 bases between them. The CDR3 length is 13 residues. Germline V gene lookup returns CDR1 SGHRS and CDR2 YFSETQ.

This clonotype showed up just a few times. The chain links TRBV5-1 to TRBJ2-2; no definite D call. The CDR3 length is 13 residues. In germline, CDR1 is SGHRS, CDR2 YFSETQ. V was cut by 0 bases and J by 6 bases, with 6 bases left in between. The CDR3 loop is CASSLERSGELFF. Here the CDR3 DNA reads TGCGCCAGCAGCTTGGAACGATCCGGGGAGCTGTTTTTT.

The sample holds a few counts of this clonotype. The genes are TRBV4-1 and TRBJ2-1; D uncertain. The V end was cut by 6 bases, the J end by 0 bases, with 12 bases between. Germline V gene data show CDR1 as MGHRA and CDR2 as YSYEKL. The CDR3 has 15 amino acids. The CDR3 DNA reads as TGCGCCAGCAGTCAAACAGTAAGCTCCTACAATGAGCAGTTCTTC. Encoded protein: CASSQTVSSYNEQFF.

The V gene is TRBV6-5, the J gene TRBJ2-2, with unresolved D. V lost 6 bases to trimming and J lost 6 bases, with 8 bases between them. CDR3 length: 12 residues. Germline V gene sequence: CDR1 MNHEY, CDR2 SVGAGI. The CDR3 loop reads CASRQYAGELFF. CDR3 DNA sequence: TGTGCCAGCAGACAGTACGCCGGGGAGCTGTTTTTT.

This sequence joins TRBV6-5 and TRBJ2-2, with 16 bases aligning to TRBD2. The length of the CDR3 is 17 residues. CDR1 MNHEY and CDR2 SVGAGI come from the germline V gene. V was pared by 7 bases and J by 7 bases, with 9 bases of the junction left unmatched. The CDR3 nucleotides read TGTGCCAGCACCGTGGGACTAGCGGGGGGGCTTAACGGGGAGCTGTTTTTT. It is translated as CASTVGLAGGLNGELFF.

The V call is TRBV7-2, the J call TRBJ2-7, with 7 bases that match TRBD2. The junction had 6 bases not matched to a gene; V was cut back by 0 bases and J by 1 base. Per germline, CDR1 SGHTA and CDR2 FQGNSA. CDR3 length: 16 amino acids. The DNA of the CDR3 is TGTGCCAGCAGCTTAGCGGGGGGGGACGGATCCTACGAGCAGTACTTC. Amino acid sequence: CASSLAGGDGSYEQYF.

The rearrangement joins TRBV27 to TRBJ2-7; 7 bases align to TRBD1. The V and J ends lost 5 bases and 2 bases, in that order; junction bases with no gene match: 9. The CDR3 runs 15 residues. The germline V gene has CDR1 MNHEY and CDR2 SMNVEV (reference sequence). Written as DNA, the CDR3 is TGTGCCAGCAGTGGACGAGGCAGGGGGACCTACGAGCAGTACTTC. Amino acid sequence: CASSGRGRGTYEQYF.

In its sample, this clonotype was seen a few times. The rearrangement joins TRBV7-8 to TRBJ1-1; D gene ambiguous. Germline CDR1 is SGHVS and CDR2 is FQNEAQ. The CDR3 spans 13 residues. V lost 6 bases and J lost 2, with 10 bases in between. Here the CDR3 DNA reads TGTGCCAGCAGTTACCAGACTAACACTGAAGCTTTCTTT. Translating it yields CASSYQTNTEAFF.

The rearrangement uses TRBV12-3 or TRBV12-4 and TRBJ1-3; no clear D. The CDR3 consists of 14 residues. V lost 6 bases and J 2 bases, leaving 11 bases between the germline ends. CDR3 in DNA: TGTGCCAGCAGCCCTCACACGCCTGGAAACACCATATATTTT. Protein product: CASSPHTPGNTIYF.

This chain uses TRBV7-2 with TRBJ1-5, with D possibly being TRBD1 (5 bases). Trimming took 3 bases from V and 6 from J, leaving 9 bases between them. CDR1 and CDR2 from the germline V gene are SGHTA and FQGNSA. The CDR3 extends over 13 amino acids. This CDR3 is CASSFEGRQPQHF. The CDR3 region has the DNA TGTGCCAGCAGCTTTGAGGGGCGTCAGCCCCAGCATTTT.

The chain is built from TRBV4-3 and TRBJ1-1, with D possibly matching TRBD1 (5 bases). V lost 3 bases to trimming and J lost 1 base, with 15 bases between them. Germline lookup yields CDR1 LGHNA and CDR2 YSLEER. CDR3 length: 16 amino acids. CDR3 nucleotides: TGCGCCAGCAGCCAGGACGTGGGGGGAGCGAACACTGAAGCTTTCTTT. Translation gives CASSQDVGGANTEAFF.

CDR3 residues: CASSYLPTMLVGPSNQPQHF. CDR3 nucleotide sequence: TGTGCCAGCAGTTACCTCCCGACCATGTTGGTGGGGCCTAGCAATCAGCCCCAGCATTTT. The V and J genes are TRBV6-6 and TRBJ1-5; tentative D call: TRBD1 (5 bases). Germline loops: CDR1 MNHNY, CDR2 SVGAGI (reference sequence). The CDR3 runs 20 residues. V lost 2 bases and J lost 0, with 23 bases in between.

The rearrangement links TRBV12-3 or TRBV12-4 to TRBJ2-4, with D unresolved. V was trimmed by 1 base and J by 0 bases, leaving 7 bases between them. The CDR3 runs to 15 residues. Here the CDR3 DNA reads TGTGCCAGCAGTTTAGGAGGAGTAGCCAAAAACATTCAGTACTTC. Encoded protein: CASSLGGVAKNIQYF.

The chain links TRBV7-9 to TRBJ1-6; D may be TRBD1 (5 bases). Per the germline V gene, CDR1 is SEHNR and CDR2 is FQNEAQ (reference sequence). Trimming removed 5 bases from V and 14 bases from J, with 19 bases in between. CDR3 length: 14 amino acids. CDR3 in DNA: TGTGCCAGCAGCAGTTCCGGGGGATTCAGAGCCCTCCACTTT. Protein product: CASSSSGGFRALHF.

This clonotype has more than one count but fewer than ten. This sequence joins TRBV20-1 and TRBJ1-5, with a possible D match to TRBD1 (5 bases). Trimming removed 4 bases from V and 9 bases from J, with 19 bases in between. This CDR3 region has 14 residues. The germline CDR1 and CDR2 sequences are DFQATT and SNEGSKA (reference sequence). The CDR3 protein is CSAIPRVDTGPQHF. The CDR3 bases are TGCAGTGCTATTCCCAGGGTCGATACTGGGCCCCAGCATTTT.

The genes are TRBV10-3 and TRBJ2-6; D perhaps matches TRBD1 (6 bases). Trimming removed 10 bases from V and 7 bases from J, with 8 bases in between. CDR3 length equals 11 residues. CDR1 ENHRY and CDR2 SYGVKD come from the germline V gene. The CDR3 nucleotides read TGTGCCACGACAGGAGCCAACGTCCTGACTTTC. It codes for CATTGANVLTF.

The chain employs TRBV7-9 and TRBJ2-4, with a tentative D call TRBD1 (6 bases). CDR1 is SEHNR and CDR2 is FQNEAQ in the germline V gene (reference sequence). Trimming cost V 2 bases and J 3 bases, with 14 bases left between them. The CDR3 sequence is 16 residues long. CDR3 nucleotide sequence: TGTGCCAGCAGCTTAAGGGCAGGGGATGACAAAAACATTCAGTACTTC. Translating it yields CASSLRAGDDKNIQYF.

There are a few counts of this clonotype. The chain links TRBV7-6 to TRBJ1-6; 10 bases line up with TRBD1. V was pared by 4 bases and J by 10 bases, with 4 bases of the junction left unmatched. Germline V CDR1 and CDR2: SGHVS, FNYEAQ. The CDR3 consists of 14 residues. DNA of the CDR3: TGTGCCAGCAGCTCCGGGACAGGGGAATCACCCCTCCACTTT. Residues: CASSSGTGESPLHF. Full variable domain (remainder filled in from reference TRBV7-6 and TRBJ1-6): GAGVSQSPRYKVTKRGQDVALRCDPISGHVSLYWYRQALGQGPEFLTYFNYEAQQDKSGLPNDRFSAERPEGSISTLTIQRTEQRDSAMYRCASSSGTGESPLHFGNGTRLTVT.

The V call is TRBV7-7, the J call TRBJ2-5; D gene ambiguous. V was trimmed by 7 bases and J by 5 bases, leaving 14 bases between them. The germline V gene encodes CDR1 SSHAT and CDR2 FNYEAQ (reference sequence). CDR3 size: 13 residues. For the CDR3, the DNA is TGTGCCAGCACCAGTATGCCCGGGGAGACCCAGTACTTC. Protein product: CASTSMPGETQYF.

The V and J genes are TRBV2 and TRBJ2-3; 10 nucleotides align to TRBD2. This CDR3 contains 12 residues. The ends lost 6 bases at V and 6 bases at J; junction bases unmatched: 0. Germline loops: CDR1 SNHLY, CDR2 FYNNEI. CDR3 nucleotides: TGTGCCAGCAGGACTAGCGGGGATACGCAGTATTTT. Translated, it gives CASRTSGDTQYF.

The genes are TRBV21-1 and TRBJ2-5. TRBV21-1 is a documented pseudogene. CDR3 size: 18 residues. CDR3 region: CASSKPGRMGRRQETQYF. The DNA of the CDR3 is TGTGCCAGCAGCAAACCGGGCAGGATGGGAAGAAGACAAGAGACCCAGTACTTC.